The present T cell receptor beta chain was sequenced within a study of human T cells and chemical hapten exposure. Study in general: Alopecia areata, totalis or universalis affected patients, mainly female. Study results and limitations: Relative to control repertoires, expanded TCRs gave rise to significantly more large CDR3 similarity clusters.

Ten or more counts support this clonotype. Its antigen remains unidentified. The time point here: pre-sensitization, week 0. Treatment noted: therapeutic diphenylcyclopropenone sensitization with weekly scalp DPC. TCRdb re-called the RACE reads through MiXCR, storing one row per CDR3 protein. The table includes around 120,000 distinct CDR3 sequences, about 14% detected once. CDR1 and CDR2 (germline): MNHNY, SVGAGI (reference sequence). The V end was cut by 7 bases, the J end by 4 bases, with 17 bases between. The CDR3 covers 15 residues. The receptor was isolated from a woman in her late teens or twenties with alopecia areata. Some clones in this sample may be carry-over from other donors' samples. Sequenced here: whole blood, sampled in connection with sensitization to the hapten diphenylcyclopropenone (DPC). V gene TRBV6-6 combines with J gene TRBJ1-5, with TRBD1 as a possible D gene (6 bases). CDR3 sequence: CASTLGQLLNQPQHF. The CDR3 nucleotides read TGTGCCAGCACTTTAGGACAGTTACTTAATCAGCCCCAGCATTTT.